One and the same sample provided the 10 T cell receptor beta chains below, sequenced in a study of T cells after yellow fever vaccination. TCRdb re-derived calls from the 5' RACE reads in MiXCR, one entry per CDR3 protein. The sample includes just under 600,000 distinct CDR3 sequences, about 13% of them seen just once. The sequencing here drew on PBMCs, taken on the day of the yellow fever booster vaccination. These receptors originate from a man aged 25 to 45 who received the YFV17D yellow fever vaccine.

This clonotype was detected a few times. The rearrangement joins TRBV11-2 to TRBJ1-5; the D is unclear. Trimming took 0 bases from V and 7 from J, leaving 7 bases between them. CDR1 and CDR2 (germline): SGHAT, FQNNGV. The CDR3 totals 13 residues. The CDR3 DNA sequence: TGTGCCAGCAGCTTAGAAGGGAGGCAGCCCCAGCATTTT. Protein product: CASSLEGRQPQHF.

This clonotype has a single count. The CDR3 spells CASSPQRGAAGELFF. CDR3 in DNA: TGTGCCAGTAGTCCCCAGCGGGGGGCGGCCGGGGAGCTGTTTTTT. This chain links TRBV19 with TRBJ2-2; 9 positions match TRBD2. CDR3 length: 15 amino acids. The germline gives CDR1 LNHDA, CDR2 SQIVND (reference sequence). Trimming at V came to 5 bases and at J to 6 bases, leaving 7 bases not matched to a gene.

The chain uses TRBV6-2 or TRBV6-3 and TRBJ1-5; TRBD1 aligns across 8 bases. This CDR3 region has 16 residues. CDR1 is MNHEY, CDR2 SVGEGT, per germline. V gave up 6 bases and J gave up 5 bases; unmatched junction bases: 12. The CDR3 loop reads CASSRSRQGSYQPQHF. Here the CDR3 DNA reads TGTGCCAGCAGCCGAAGTCGACAGGGGAGCTATCAGCCCCAGCATTTT.

The chain links TRBV6-1 to TRBJ1-2; D not resolved. CDR1 and CDR2 from the germline V gene are MNHNS and SASEGT. The CDR3 runs to 12 residues. Between the trimmed V and J ends, which lost 0 bases and 11 bases, there was a span of 10 bases. This chain's CDR3 is CASSEAFLWYTF. The CDR3 DNA reads TGTGCCAGCAGTGAAGCGTTTCTTTGGTACACCTTC.

The chain uses TRBV4-2 and TRBJ2-7, with TRBD1 matching 8 bases. CDR3 length: 15 amino acids. Germline V gives CDR1 LGHNA, CDR2 YNFKEQ. V shed 4 bases and J 5 bases; nucleotides not matched to a gene: 10. The CDR3 nucleotides read TGTGCCAGCAGCCCCGACCCGGGACAGGTCAACGAGCAGTACTTC. Its translation is CASSPDPGQVNEQYF.

On this clonotype: Just one base apart from a much larger clone, this may be a read error. This chain uses TRBV7-8 with TRBJ2-7; 14 nucleotides line up with TRBD2. The germline CDR1 and CDR2 sequences are SGHVS and FQNEAQ. The CDR3 covers 15 residues. The V and J ends lost 5 bases and 3 bases, in that order; junction bases with no gene match: 3. The CDR3 DNA reads as TGTGCCAGCAGCGTGGGACTAGCGGGAGTCTACGAGCAGTACTTC. Translated: CASSVGLAGVYEQYF. The full variable domain, completed using reference TRBV7-8 and TRBJ2-7, is GAGVSQSPRYKVAKRGQDVALRCDPISGHVSLFWYQQALGQGPEFLTYFQNEAQLDKSGLPSDRFFAERPEGSVSTLKIQRTQQEDSAVYLCASSVGLAGVYEQYFGPGTRLTVT.

The chain carries TRBV7-8 and TRBJ2-7; 8 positions match TRBD1. The CDR3 sequence is 16 residues long. Germline trimming cut 1 base from V and 4 bases from J; bases unmatched to any gene: 9. Per the germline V gene, CDR1 is SGHVS and CDR2 is FQNEAQ. The CDR3 DNA is TGTGCCAGCAGCTTAGTTGCGGGACAGGCCGGATACGAGCAGTACTTC. As protein: CASSLVAGQAGYEQYF.

J is TRBJ2-1 and V is TRBV29-1, with D possibly matching TRBD2 (6 bases). Germline V gives CDR1 SQVTM, CDR2 ANQGSEA. V dropped 0 bases and J dropped 12 bases, with 9 bases sitting between them. The CDR3 extends over 11 amino acids. The CDR3: CSVEDPAGQFF. As DNA, the CDR3 is TGCAGCGTTGAAGATCCAGCGGGGCAGTTCTTC.

The chain is built from TRBV7-2 and TRBJ2-7; D is unclear. V shed 1 base and J shed 4 bases, with 11 bases lying between them. This CDR3 has 14 amino acids. CDR1 is SGHTA, CDR2 FQGNSA, per germline. For the CDR3, the DNA is TGTGCCAGCAGCTTAGTAGCTACCCGTTACGAGCAGTACTTC. Protein product: CASSLVATRYEQYF. The variable domain in full, completed from reference TRBV7-2 and TRBJ2-7, reads GAGVSQSPSNKVTEKGKDVELRCDPISGHTALYWYRQSLGQGLEFLIYFQGNSAPDKSGLPSDRFSAERTGGSVSTLTIQRTQQEDSAVYLCASSLVATRYEQYFGPGTRLTVT.

The chain carries TRBV20-1 and TRBJ1-5, with 10 bases fitting TRBD1. CDR1 is DFQATT, CDR2 SNEGSKA, per germline (reference sequence). The CDR3 sequence is 13 residues long. V was clipped by 7 bases and J by 3 bases; unmatched bases: 3. The CDR3 here is CSVGTGDNQPQHF. For the CDR3, the DNA is TGCAGTGTAGGGACAGGGGACAATCAGCCCCAGCATTTT.